These 31 T cell receptor beta chains share one sample of origin, sequenced in a study of response to subunit inactivated influenza vaccine. TCRdb analysed the RT-PCR reads with MiXCR anew, one entry per CDR3 protein. The repertoire has 500,000 to 600,000 distinct CDR3 sequences, approximately 10% of them found once; the top ten carry around 10%. The same data also contributed to another study, on T cells expressing NK-cell markers. That source reports: It was by 5'RACE template switching with UMIs that TCR beta cDNA was made.

The sequencing used PBMCs from blood, collected on the day of vaccination. The receptors were gathered from a man between 45 and 60 years old who received an inactivated influenza vaccine.

There are a few counts of this clonotype. The chain combines TRBV18 with TRBJ2-3, with no clear D. The V gene lost 3 bases and the J gene lost 6 bases, with 13 bases spanning the gap. The germline gives CDR1 KGHSH, CDR2 LQKENI. CDR3 length: 14 amino acids. CDR3 sequence (DNA): TGTGCCAGCTCACCCATCCAGTTTGTCGATACGCAGTATTTT. Translated: CASSPIQFVDTQYF.

The gene calls are TRBV5-1 and TRBJ1-1, with D perhaps TRBD1 (6 bases). The germline CDR1 and CDR2 sequences are SGHRS and YFSETQ. V was trimmed by 1 base and J by 5 bases, leaving 12 bases between them. There are 14 residues in the CDR3. The CDR3 DNA reads TGCGCCAGCAGCTTGTGGGGGGCTGGGACTGAAGCTTTCTTT. As protein: CASSLWGAGTEAFF. The variable domain in full, with the rest retrieved from reference TRBV5-1 and TRBJ1-1, is KAGVTQTPRYLIKTRGQQVTLSCSPISGHRSVSWYQQTPGQGLQFLFEYFSETQRNKGNFPGRFSGRQFSNSRSEMNVSTLELGDSALYLCASSLWGAGTEAFFGQGTRLTVV.

Many counts were recorded for this clonotype. This sequence joins TRBV5-1 and TRBJ2-2; 9 nucleotides match TRBD1. Trimming removed 8 bases from V and 6 bases from J; junction bases left unmatched: 5. The CDR3 is 13 amino acids. CDR1 and CDR2 from the germline V gene are SGHRS and YFSETQ. In DNA form, the CDR3 reads TGCGCCAGTCGGGACAGGGTCCCCGGGGAGCTGTTTTTT. Residues: CASRDRVPGELFF.

This chain joins TRBV6-1 and TRBJ2-1; D assignment may be TRBD1 or TRBD2 (5 bases each). The germline V and J ends were trimmed by 2 bases and 1 base, with 21 bases remaining between them. The germline gives CDR1 MNHNS, CDR2 SASEGT. CDR3 length: 19 amino acids. CDR3 sequence: CASSEYGASPRRSYNEQFF. The CDR3, as DNA: TGTGCCAGCAGTGAATATGGGGCTAGCCCCCGGCGGTCCTACAATGAGCAGTTCTTC.

There are a few counts of this clonotype. The J gene is TRBJ1-2, the V gene TRBV2; 11 positions match TRBD1. In germline, CDR1 is SNHLY, CDR2 FYNNEI. V shed 5 bases, J shed 6 bases, and the junction held 8 bases outside the gene matches. The CDR3 has 15 residues. CDR3 in amino acids: CASSITGTGGDGYTF. CDR3 in DNA: TGTGCCAGCAGTATTACCGGGACAGGGGGTGATGGCTACACCTTC. Filled out from reference TRBV2 and TRBJ1-2, the complete variable domain reads EPEVTQTPSHQVTQMGQEVILRCVPISNHLYFYWYRQILGQKVEFLVSFYNNEISEKSEIFDDQFSVERPDGSNFTLKIRSTKLEDSAMYFCASSITGTGGDGYTFGSGTRLTVV.

The rearrangement links TRBV12-3 or TRBV12-4 to TRBJ2-3; D is perhaps TRBD2 (7 bases). V was pared by 7 bases and J by 6 bases, with 14 bases between. This CDR3 is 13 amino acids long. CDR3 nucleotide sequence: TGTGCCAGCAACCCTGGGAGGGGGGATACGCAGTATTTT. Protein: CASNPGRGDTQYF.

This chain uses TRBV4-1 with TRBJ2-6; D is unclear. Per the germline V gene, CDR1 is MGHRA and CDR2 is YSYEKL. The CDR3 is 14 amino acids. Between the trimmed V and J ends, which lost 1 base and 9 bases, there was a span of 10 bases. CDR3 DNA: TGCGCCAGCAGCCAAGGTCAGGTAGTCAACGTCCTGACTTTC. Its protein is CASSQGQVVNVLTF.

In this sample, this clonotype turned up a few times. The chain recombines TRBV7-8 with TRBJ1-4; D is perhaps TRBD1 (5 bases). The CDR3 extends over 16 amino acids. CDR1 is SGHVS and CDR2 is FQNEAQ in the germline V gene. With 2 bases removed from V and 6 bases from J, the gap between germline ends came to 16 bases. CDR3 region: CASSLINWGGHEKLFF. The CDR3 coding sequence is TGTGCCAGCAGCTTAATAAACTGGGGGGGTCATGAAAAACTGTTTTTT.

The chain links TRBV12-3 or TRBV12-4 to TRBJ2-7; D unresolved. Trimming took off 7 bases at V and 7 bases at J, with 14 bases between the two ends. The CDR3 length is 12 residues. In DNA, the CDR3 is TGTGCCAGCACTTCGACGTCGCGGGAGCAGTACTTC. It is translated as CASTSTSREQYF.

This clonotype showed up many times. The rearrangement uses TRBV3-1 and TRBJ2-1; weak D call: TRBD1 (6 bases). The CDR3 loop spans 14 amino acids. Germline values: CDR1 LGHDT, CDR2 YNNKEL (reference sequence). V lost 1 base to trimming and J lost 7 bases, with 11 bases between them. The DNA for the CDR3 is TGTGCCAGCAGCCAAGGGGGGCGCGGGAATGAGCAGTTCTTC. It codes for CASSQGGRGNEQFF.

The chain combines TRBV11-1 with TRBJ2-3; 8 nucleotides agree with TRBD2. V trimming: 5 bases; J trimming: 2 bases; junction bases outside the gene matches: 21. The germline gives CDR1 SGHAT, CDR2 FQDESV (reference sequence). The CDR3 has 20 amino acids. The CDR3 DNA sequence: TGTGCCAGCAGCCCGAGACTAGCGCCAAGGATCCGTAATACCACAGATACGCAGTATTTT. It yields the protein CASSPRLAPRIRNTTDTQYF.

This clonotype was detected ten times or more. This chain joins TRBV5-1 and TRBJ2-2; 7 nucleotides match TRBD2. CDR3 length: 16 amino acids. CDR1 SGHRS and CDR2 YFSETQ come from the germline V gene. V dropped 3 bases and J dropped 1; count of bases not matched to a gene: 6. The CDR3 nucleotides are TGCGCCAGCAGCTCCGGGACTAACCTGAACACCGGGGAGCTGTTTTTT. This encodes CASSSGTNLNTGELFF.

The sample holds a few counts of this clonotype. The rearrangement joins TRBV28 to TRBJ1-1; D ambiguous. The CDR3 runs 15 residues. V was trimmed by 7 bases and J by 0 bases, leaving 15 bases between them. Germline V lookup: CDR1 MDHEN, CDR2 SYDVKM. The CDR3 here is CASTPVGGLNTEAFF. CDR3 DNA: TGTGCCAGCACCCCCGTCGGCGGCCTGAACACTGAAGCTTTCTTT. Filled out from reference TRBV28 and TRBJ1-1, the complete variable domain reads DVKVTQSSRYLVKRTGEKVFLECVQDMDHENMFWYRQDPGLGLRLIYFSYDVKMKEKGDIPEGYSVSREKKERFSLILESASTNQTSMYLCASTPVGGLNTEAFFGQGTRLTVV.

This clonotype was recorded a few times. The chain carries TRBV11-1 and TRBJ2-5; 13 bases map to TRBD2. The CDR3 length is 20 residues. The J segment lost 1 base and the V segment lost 5 bases, leaving 16 bases of the junction unmatched. CDR1 is SGHAT, CDR2 FQDESV, per germline (reference sequence). For the CDR3, the DNA is TGTGCCAGCAGCCCCTATTACACTAGACTAGCGGGAGGTCTCCAAGAGACCCAGTACTTC. It encodes CASSPYYTRLAGGLQETQYF.

The chain carries TRBV10-3 and TRBJ2-3, with 9 bases aligning to TRBD2. The trim removed 3 bases at V and 6 bases at J, leaving 10 bases unmatched. The CDR3 spans 16 residues. The germline V gene encodes CDR1 ENHRY and CDR2 SYGVKD. CDR3 in amino acids: CAISDAFSGSSDTQYF. The DNA for the CDR3 is TGTGCCATCAGTGACGCCTTTAGCGGGAGTAGCGATACGCAGTATTTT.

This clonotype appeared a few times. This chain uses TRBV27 with TRBJ2-2; 12 bases are a match to TRBD2. V shed 7 bases and J 7 bases; nucleotides not matched to a gene: 10. The CDR3 sequence is 16 residues long. Germline V gene lookup returns CDR1 MNHEY and CDR2 SMNVEV (reference sequence). Here the CDR3 DNA reads TGTGCCAGCAACTTTGGACTAGCGGGGCGTGGCGGGGAGCTGTTTTTT. Its protein product is CASNFGLAGRGGELFF.

The chain carries TRBV7-2 and TRBJ1-2; D possibly corresponds to TRBD1 (5 bases). With 4 bases removed from V and 0 bases from J, the gap between germline ends came to 15 bases. Germline values: CDR1 SGHTA, CDR2 FQGNSA. The CDR3 is 16 amino acids. The CDR3 sequence: CASSSVGGLANYGYTF. DNA for the CDR3: TGTGCCAGCAGCTCTGTGGGGGGTCTAGCTAACTATGGCTACACCTTC.

This clonotype has just a few counts. V and J are TRBV20-1 and TRBJ1-1, with 7 bases matching TRBD1. The ends lost 0 bases at V and 0 bases at J; junction bases unmatched: 7. There are 16 residues in the CDR3. From germline, CDR1 is DFQATT and CDR2 SNEGSKA (reference sequence). The CDR3 DNA reads as TGCAGTGCTAGAGATCCACAGGGGTTCATGAACACTGAAGCTTTCTTT. Amino acids: CSARDPQGFMNTEAFF.

V usage is TRBV2 and J usage is TRBJ2-2; D might be TRBD1 (5 bases). The length of the CDR3 is 15 residues. V was clipped by 7 bases and J by 0 bases, with 12 bases between them. CDR1 is SNHLY, CDR2 FYNNEI, per germline. CDR3 residues: CASNSGLANTGELFF. The CDR3 nucleotides read TGTGCCAGCAATTCAGGGTTAGCGAACACCGGGGAGCTGTTTTTT. Using reference TRBV2 and TRBJ2-2 for the parts outside the CDR3, the full variable domain is EPEVTQTPSHQVTQMGQEVILRCVPISNHLYFYWYRQILGQKVEFLVSFYNNEISEKSEIFDDQFSVERPDGSNFTLKIRSTKLEDSAMYFCASNSGLANTGELFFGEGSRLTVL.

The chain is built from TRBV12-3 or TRBV12-4 and TRBJ2-7, with D tentatively TRBD1 (5 bases). The V end lost 6 bases, the J end lost 3 bases, and 15 bases lay between the germline ends. The CDR3 has 14 residues. The CDR3 DNA follows: TGTGCCAGCAGGTCCCCCGGACACCTCTACGAGCAGTACTTC. Protein: CASRSPGHLYEQYF.

This clonotype was counted a few times. The chain joins TRBV20-1 to TRBJ2-5, with 7 bases lining up with TRBD2. Germline V gene sequence: CDR1 DFQATT, CDR2 SNEGSKA (reference sequence). The CDR3 consists of 16 residues. V lost 2 bases and J lost 7; bases outside the gene matches: 16. CDR3 in DNA: TGCAGTGCTAGACCAGGAACGGGGAGGGGATGGGGGACCCAGTACTTC. It translates to CSARPGTGRGWGTQYF.

About this clonotype itself: Germline and junction disagree at one end, which may indicate a read error. This rearrangement joins TRBV29-1 to TRBJ2-5; the match to TRBD1 covers 8 bases. This CDR3 has 12 amino acids. Germline lookup yields CDR1 SQVTM and CDR2 ANQGSEA. The DNA for the CDR3 is TGCAGCGCAGACAGGGGTCAAGGGACCCAGTACTTC. It encodes CSADRGQGTQYF.

This clonotype was seen more than once but under ten times. This CDR3 is CASSIAGVNTEAFF. Here the CDR3 DNA reads TGCGCCAGCAGCATAGCGGGGGTGAACACTGAAGCTTTCTTT. The chain has TRBV5-1 and TRBJ1-1; a weak D match, TRBD1 (5 bases). V dropped 4 bases and J dropped 0 bases, with 10 bases sitting between them. The CDR3 sequence is 14 residues long. Germline V gene sequence: CDR1 SGHRS, CDR2 YFSETQ.

This chain uses TRBV6-1 with TRBJ1-2, with a weak D call TRBD1 (5 bases). The germline V and J ends were trimmed by 6 bases and 7 bases, with 15 bases remaining between them. Germline values: CDR1 MNHNS, CDR2 SASEGT. The CDR3 is made up of 13 amino acids. CDR3 DNA: TGTGCCAGCAGGCCACCCCAGGGCGGTGGCTACACCTTC. It is translated as CASRPPQGGGYTF.

The chain has TRBV6-2 or TRBV6-3 and TRBJ2-2, with D uncertain. Germline loops: CDR1 MNHEY, CDR2 SVGEGT. Trimming removed 7 bases at V and 0 bases at J, with 15 bases between. The CDR3 totals 16 residues. For the CDR3, the DNA is TGTGCCAGCAACGAGGAGAAAACCTCGAACACCGGGGAGCTGTTTTTT. Amino acids: CASNEEKTSNTGELFF.

The V gene is TRBV11-2, the J gene TRBJ2-7, with D possibly matching TRBD1 (5 bases). The CDR3 consists of 14 residues. Germline CDR1 is SGHAT and CDR2 is FQNNGV. Deletions cut 5 bases from V and 0 bases from J, with 11 bases between. The CDR3 region is CASSQGPLSYEQYF. CDR3 coding DNA: TGTGCCAGCAGCCAGGGTCCCCTCTCCTACGAGCAGTACTTC.

The chain employs TRBV11-1 and TRBJ2-2, with 8 bases lining up with TRBD1. The germline V gene encodes CDR1 SGHAT and CDR2 FQDESV (reference sequence). Losses at the gene ends were 0 bases for V and 0 bases for J; bases not matched to a gene: 9. This CDR3 comprises 19 residues. The CDR3 loop reads CASSLALYGDRPNTGELFF. The DNA of the CDR3 is TGTGCCAGCAGCTTAGCTCTATACGGGGACAGGCCGAACACCGGGGAGCTGTTTTTT.

V gene TRBV3-1 combines with J gene TRBJ1-4; the D is unclear. The CDR3 is made up of 13 amino acids. Germline lookup yields CDR1 LGHDT and CDR2 YNNKEL (reference sequence). Trimming shortened V by 0 bases and J by 13 bases, and 12 bases separated the two germline ends. The CDR3, as DNA: TGTGCCAGCAGCCAAGATCGGGCTGGGAGACTGTTTTTT. Its protein is CASSQDRAGRLFF. The whole variable domain, remainder taken from reference TRBV3-1 and TRBJ1-4, is DTAVSQTPKYLVTQMGNDKSIKCEQNLGHDTMYWYKQDSKKFLKIMFSYNNKELIINETVPNRFSPKSPDKAHLNLHINSLELGDSAVYFCASSQDRAGRLFFGSGTQLSVL.

This clonotype was counted at least ten times. The rearrangement links TRBV12-3 or TRBV12-4 to TRBJ2-7; D might be TRBD1 (7 bases). V was clipped by 5 bases and J by 5 bases, with 13 bases between them. This CDR3 has 13 residues. DNA of the CDR3: TGTGCCAGCAGTATAGGGGGCGGGAACGAGCAGTACTTC. Translated: CASSIGGGNEQYF.

The CDR3 spells CSVVRENIYEQYF. The CDR3 DNA is TGCAGCGTTGTGCGGGAGAATATCTACGAGCAGTACTTC. The chain combines TRBV29-1 with TRBJ2-7; TRBD2 matches 7 bases. Per germline, CDR1 SQVTM and CDR2 ANQGSEA. J lost 3 bases, V lost 4 bases, and 6 bases had no gene match. CDR3 length: 13 amino acids.

The chain carries TRBV2 and TRBJ2-1; possible D gene TRBD1, 5 bases. In germline, CDR1 is SNHLY, CDR2 FYNNEI. The CDR3 consists of 13 residues. The V gene lost 5 bases and the J gene lost 9 bases, with 14 bases spanning the gap. The CDR3 region is CASSNYGASEQFF. The CDR3 DNA is TGTGCCAGCAGTAACTATGGGGCGAGTGAGCAGTTCTTC.